This T cell receptor beta chain is from a study of breast tumors, draining lymph nodes, adjacent tissues. Whole-study findings and limits: Compared with basal-like, luminal-like tumors shared significantly more repertoire with nontumor tissue. Most tumor T cells seemingly derive from lymph node, then expand in tumor.

TCRdb itself ran the multiplex PCR reads through MiXCR, one entry per CDR3 protein. The table has 200,000 to 250,000 distinct CDR3 sequences, about 30% seen once; the top ten hold just over 1.4%. Axillary draining lymph nodes of breast cancer patients supplied the node samples. Comment on this clonotype: What it binds is not known.

CDR1 and CDR2 (germline): DFQATT, SNEGSKA (reference sequence). Trimming took 3 bases from V and 1 from J; bases not matched to a gene: 3. CDR3 length: 14 amino acids. This receptor was identified in a female donor with breast cancer. Some clones in this sample may be carry-over from other donors' samples. What was sequenced was axillary lymph node tissue. This chain links TRBV20-1 with TRBJ2-5; 9 bases line up with TRBD2. This CDR3 is CSASGSGGQETQYF. CDR3 DNA sequence: TGCAGTGCTAGTGGTAGCGGGGGCCAAGAGACCCAGTACTTC.